This paragraph reports one T cell receptor (beta chain). As yet, its antigen is unknown. This specimen comes from a study of cytomegalovirus exposure and HLA in healthy donors. Overall study context: Approximately 180 million T cells yielded 120 million or so unique TCR beta sequences, as an earlier analysis found. Notes on the study in general: Upon later analysis, HLA-associated TCR beta chains proved more clonally expanded than other, equally common chains. Analysis was carried out at a later point, and it linked a missense DCLRE1C variant to TCR beta V- and J-gene trimming.

Per germline, CDR1 GTSNPN and CDR2 SVGIG (reference sequence). This CDR3 region has 13 residues. The germline V and J ends were trimmed by 2 bases and 0 bases, with 5 bases remaining between them. PCR involved 60 Vbeta and 13 Jbeta primers. Profiled with immunoSEQ multiplex PCR; TCRdb holds only in-frame clones, not every one. The sample has roughly 100,000 clones, roughly four fifths seen once; the top ten hold roughly 6%. The TCR comes from a woman aged 45-65 years in good health and CMV-seropositive. The chain is built from TRBV30 and TRBJ1-5; unclear D gene. Sequenced input: PBMCs. The CDR3 sequence is CAWSQSSNQPQHF. In DNA, the CDR3 is TGTGCCTGGAGTCAGTCTAGCAATCAGCCCCAGCATTTT.